Shown below are 21 T cell receptor beta chains from a single sample sequenced in a study of T cells after yellow fever vaccination. One entry per CDR3 protein results from TCRdb running MiXCR on the 5' RACE reads. The sample consists of around 340,000 distinct CDR3 sequences, about 8.7% of them appearing once. The sequences come from PBMCs, collected on the day of the first yellow fever vaccination. All receptors derive from a man younger than 35 who received the YFV17D yellow fever vaccine.

This clonotype was recorded at least ten times. CDR3 amino acids: CSASRVAAFF. In DNA form, the CDR3 reads TGCAGTGCATCTAGGGTAGCTGCTTTCTTT. The V call is TRBV20-1, the J call TRBJ1-1; D is unresolved. This CDR3 comprises 10 residues. Trimming pared 6 bases from V and 11 bases from J, leaving 13 bases between. Per the germline V gene, CDR1 is DFQATT and CDR2 is SNEGSKA (reference sequence).

CDR3 in amino acids: CASSPPSAQYTQYF. Written as DNA, the CDR3 is TGTGCCAGCTCACCTCCCTCGGCCCAGTATACGCAGTATTTT. V and J are TRBV18 and TRBJ2-3; D unresolved. Germline lookup yields CDR1 KGHSH and CDR2 LQKENI. The CDR3 is 14 amino acids. Trimming cost V 3 bases and J 7 bases, with 14 bases left between them.

The chain has TRBV20-1 and TRBJ1-1; D ambiguous. This CDR3 has 12 amino acids. V shed 1 base and J shed 11 bases, with 14 bases lying between them. Germline CDR1 and CDR2: DFQATT and SNEGSKA (reference sequence). The CDR3 DNA sequence: TGCAGTGCTAGAGGAAAGAACAGCGGGGCTTTCTTT. Encoded protein: CSARGKNSGAFF.

V gene TRBV25-1 combines with J gene TRBJ2-2; no clear D. The CDR3 runs 11 residues. Germline V gene lookup returns CDR1 MGHDK and CDR2 SYGVNS. Trimming took off 10 bases at V and 7 bases at J, with 10 bases between the two ends. The CDR3 DNA follows: TGTGCCACCAAGGGCTACGGGGAGCTGTTTTTT. It specifies CATKGYGELFF. The entire variable domain, with the rest obtained from reference TRBV25-1 and TRBJ2-2, is as follows: EADIYQTPRYLVIGTGKKITLECSQTMGHDKMYWYQQDPGMELHLIHYSYGVNSTEKGDLSSESTVSRIRTEHFPLTLESARPSHTSQYLCATKGYGELFFGEGSRLTVL.

In its sample, this clonotype was seen a few times. The chain is built from TRBV10-2 and TRBJ1-6; D uncertain. The germline V gene has CDR1 WSHSY and CDR2 SAAADI. This CDR3 comprises 18 residues. V was trimmed by 4 bases and J by 0 bases, leaving 16 bases between them. CDR3 bases: TGCGCCAGCAGTGCCCTGGTTTGGGAGAGCTCCTATAATTCACCCCTCCACTTT. Encoded protein: CASSALVWESSYNSPLHF.

The V and J genes are TRBV10-2 and TRBJ1-6; D uncertain. Germline V gives CDR1 WSHSY, CDR2 SAAADI. This CDR3 comprises 14 residues. Trimming removed 5 bases from V and 11 bases from J, with 16 bases in between. This CDR3 reads CASSLGSSSTPLHF. CDR3 coding DNA: TGCGCCAGCAGTTTAGGGTCGTCATCTACACCCCTCCACTTT.

CDR3 in amino acids: CASSQEVAFGETQYF. The CDR3 DNA reads TGTGCCAGCAGCCAAGAGGTAGCGTTTGGGGAGACCCAGTACTTC. V usage is TRBV3-1 and J usage is TRBJ2-5, with TRBD2 as a possible D gene (5 bases). This CDR3 spans 15 amino acids. V was pared by 0 bases and J by 5 bases, with 13 bases between. Germline assignment: CDR1 LGHDT and CDR2 YNNKEL (reference sequence).

This clonotype turned up a few times. V gene TRBV24-1 combines with J gene TRBJ2-3; D unclear. The germline gives CDR1 KGHDR, CDR2 SFDVKD. Between the trimmed V and J ends, which lost 4 bases and 4 bases, there was a span of 8 bases. There are 13 residues in the CDR3. CDR3 region: CATSDLLPDTQYF. The DNA of the CDR3 is TGTGCCACCAGTGACCTACTGCCAGATACGCAGTATTTT.

The chain carries TRBV3-1 and TRBJ2-5, with 8 bases that match TRBD2. The CDR3 sequence is 15 residues long. Trimming took 0 bases from V and 6 from J; bases not matched to a gene: 6. The germline CDR1 and CDR2 sequences are LGHDT and YNNKEL (reference sequence). CDR3: CASSQEAGGGQTQYF. CDR3 in DNA: TGTGCCAGCAGCCAAGAGGCGGGCGGGGGGCAGACCCAGTACTTC.

This clonotype was picked up a small number of times. The genes are TRBV29-1 and TRBJ1-2; D not resolved. Germline V CDR1 and CDR2: SQVTM, ANQGSEA. Trimming left V 2 bases short and J 8 bases short, with 12 bases between. The CDR3 loop spans 12 amino acids. CDR3 loop: CSVETSYSGYTF. In DNA, the CDR3 is TGCAGCGTTGAAACAAGCTACTCCGGCTACACCTTC.

The chain uses TRBV7-6 and TRBJ2-1; D ambiguous. Germline lookup yields CDR1 SGHVS and CDR2 FNYEAQ. The CDR3 runs 14 residues. Trimming took 5 bases from V and 8 from J, leaving 16 bases between them. The CDR3 loop reads CASSPTPVDDEQFF. CDR3 sequence (DNA): TGTGCCAGCAGCCCGACCCCTGTCGACGATGAGCAGTTCTTC. The whole variable domain, filled in from reference TRBV7-6 and TRBJ2-1, reads GAGVSQSPRYKVTKRGQDVALRCDPISGHVSLYWYRQALGQGPEFLTYFNYEAQQDKSGLPNDRFSAERPEGSISTLTIQRTEQRDSAMYRCASSPTPVDDEQFFGPGTRLTVL.

This clonotype was counted only a few times. The chain links TRBV14 to TRBJ1-6, with D maybe TRBD1 (5 bases). Germline V gene lookup returns CDR1 SGHDN and CDR2 FVKESK. V shed 0 bases and J shed 0 bases, with 9 bases lying between them. This CDR3 has 17 residues. The CDR3 DNA reads TGTGCCAGCAGCCAAGAGAAGGGGAGCTCCTATAATTCACCCCTCCACTTT. As protein: CASSQEKGSSYNSPLHF.

V usage is TRBV5-1 and J usage is TRBJ2-1; D gene ambiguous. V lost 1 base and J lost 3, with 8 bases in between. Germline CDR1 is SGHRS and CDR2 is YFSETQ. This CDR3 has 14 amino acids. The DNA for the CDR3 is TGCGCCAGCAGCTTGAAGGATTTCTACAATGAGCAGTTCTTC. The encoded protein is CASSLKDFYNEQFF.

This clonotype was seen at least ten times. The chain has TRBV4-1 and TRBJ1-2, with unresolved D. Trimming left V 0 bases short and J 2 bases short, with 7 bases between. This CDR3 has 14 residues. Germline CDR1 MGHRA, CDR2 YSYEKL. In nucleotides, the CDR3 is TGCGCCAGCAGCCAAGACAGGCTCAACTATGGCTACACCTTC. It is translated as CASSQDRLNYGYTF.

This clonotype was recorded a few times. The chain's CDR3 is CASSRGGQGFEKLFF. The CDR3 coding sequence is TGCGCCAGCAGCCGGGGAGGACAGGGGTTTGAAAAACTGTTTTTT. The chain carries TRBV4-1 and TRBJ1-4; 9 nucleotides agree with TRBD1. Germline V gene sequence: CDR1 MGHRA, CDR2 YSYEKL. This CDR3 comprises 15 residues. V lost 4 bases to trimming and J lost 7 bases; unmatched junction nucleotides: 7.

This sequence joins TRBV29-1 and TRBJ1-2; tentatively, D is TRBD1 (6 bases). CDR1 SQVTM and CDR2 ANQGSEA come from the germline V gene. This CDR3 has 12 amino acids. The V gene lost 6 bases and the J gene lost 1 base, with 9 bases spanning the gap. CDR3 loop: CSVDSYNYGYTF. The CDR3 region has the DNA TGCAGCGTGGACAGTTATAACTATGGCTACACCTTC.

This clonotype was detected a few times. The V gene is TRBV4-1, the J gene TRBJ1-1; TRBD1 matches at 8 bases. CDR1 and CDR2 from the germline V gene are MGHRA and YSYEKL. V lost 3 bases to trimming and J lost 7 bases; unmatched junction nucleotides: 10. This CDR3 has 15 amino acids. The DNA for the CDR3 is TGCGCCAGCAGCCAGCCCGACCGGGACAGGATTGAAGCTTTCTTT. Translating gives CASSQPDRDRIEAFF.

This clonotype was seen repeatedly, ten times or more. V gene TRBV5-1 combines with J gene TRBJ2-1; D possibly matches TRBD1 or TRBD2 (6 bases each). Germline CDR1 and CDR2: SGHRS and YFSETQ. V was clipped by 0 bases and J by 4 bases, with 17 bases between them. This CDR3 region has 17 residues. The CDR3 nucleotides are TGCGCCAGCAGCTTGGCCAAAGGAGGGGGAGATTACAATGAGCAGTTCTTC. Translation: CASSLAKGGGDYNEQFF.

This clonotype came up a few times. J is TRBJ1-4 and V is TRBV28, with a tentative D call TRBD1 (6 bases). This CDR3 spans 16 amino acids. CDR1 is MDHEN and CDR2 is SYDVKM in the germline V gene. The V gene lost 6 bases and the J gene lost 4 bases, with 18 bases spanning the gap. The CDR3 reads CASSPGGQVGNEKLFF. The CDR3 DNA is TGTGCCAGCAGCCCGGGGGGGCAGGTCGGTAATGAAAAACTGTTTTTT. Full variable domain (remainder filled in from reference TRBV28 and TRBJ1-4): DVKVTQSSRYLVKRTGEKVFLECVQDMDHENMFWYRQDPGLGLRLIYFSYDVKMKEKGDIPEGYSVSREKKERFSLILESASTNQTSMYLCASSPGGQVGNEKLFFGSGTQLSVL.

This clonotype was counted a few times. CDR3: CASRRRVGGGELFF. The CDR3 DNA sequence: TGTGCCAGCAGACGACGGGTTGGGGGAGGGGAGCTGTTTTTT. V is TRBV6-1 and J is TRBJ2-2, with D tentatively TRBD1 or TRBD2 (5 bases each). Trimming shortened V by 6 bases and J by 8 bases, and 16 bases separated the two germline ends. CDR1 MNHNS and CDR2 SASEGT come from the germline V gene. The CDR3 is 14 residues long.

The sample holds a few counts of this clonotype. The chain recombines TRBV7-2 with TRBJ2-7, with D perhaps matching TRBD1 (5 bases). Germline CDR1 reads SGHTA; CDR2 reads FQGNSA. The germline V and J ends were trimmed by 2 bases and 2 bases, with 13 bases remaining between them. The CDR3 loop spans 15 amino acids. The CDR3 DNA is TGTGCCAGCAGCTTACGTCTTGCAGGGACCTACGAGCAGTACTTC. Protein sequence: CASSLRLAGTYEQYF.